The sequence of this T cell receptor beta chain was determined in a study of blood T cell repertoires in COVID-19. All enrollees were about 18 to 89 years old and from some 24 US areas. There are 16 residues in the CDR3. Germline trimming cut 1 base from V and 3 bases from J; bases unmatched to any gene: 9. Germline V CDR1 and CDR2: MGHRA, YSYEKL. The repertoire was sequenced with immunoSEQ multiplex PCR; TCRdb's copy has only in-frame clones and lacks some. The table lists a few hundred thousand clones, more than 75% of them singletons, with about 1.1% in the top ten. J is TRBJ2-7 and V is TRBV4-1; 7 positions match TRBD1. This receptor was obtained from a woman aged 18-29 years who had recovered from COVID-19. What was sequenced was PBMCs or T cells enriched from blood (not recorded which). CDR3 nucleotide sequence: TGCGCCAGCAGCCAAGGGGCTACAGGGGCCAGCTACGAGCAGTACTTC. Protein sequence: CASSQGATGASYEQYF.